Detailed here is one T cell receptor beta chain. The data derive from a study of Ad26.COV2.S vaccination and SARS-CoV-2 variants. TCRdb keeps only in-frame clones here, not all; method: immunoSEQ multiplex PCR. The data contain about 320,000 clones, around 81% of them singletons. Specified treatment: about 20 received Ad26.COV2.S at low or high dose, single or two shots; roughly five received placebo; per-sample allocation not given. Collection of the samples took place on day 63 after the first injection of vaccine or placebo. Germline V lookup: CDR1 MDHEN, CDR2 SYDVKM. Trimming stripped 7 bases from V and 1 base from J, with 10 bases between. The CDR3 extends over 13 amino acids.

The source was peripheral blood, collected in a trial of Ad26.COV2.S vaccine versus placebo. The chain links TRBV28 to TRBJ1-1; D ambiguous. The source is a person aged 18-60 years who received the Ad26.COV2.S COVID-19 vaccine or a placebo. The CDR3 spells CASNREPNTEAFF. CDR3 coding DNA: TGTGCCAGCAACCGGGAACCGAACACTGAAGCTTTCTTT.